Sequencing of this T cell receptor (beta chain) was carried out in a study of response to subunit inactivated influenza vaccine. Study-level points and caveats: The authors offered the suggestion that each seasonal influenza vaccination recruits few new T cells.

TCRdb re-called the RT-PCR reads with MiXCR, one entry per CDR3 protein. Of about 520,000 distinct CDR3 sequences in the sample, around 7.9% were seen once. This clonotype was recorded many times. Its matching antigen is unknown. The CDR3 loop spans 14 amino acids. V shed 0 bases and J shed 7 bases, with 10 bases lying between them. CDR1 and CDR2 (germline): MNHEY, SVGEGT. The V call is TRBV6-2 or TRBV6-3, the J call TRBJ2-4; D unresolved. This specimen consisted of PBMCs from blood, obtained less than 30 months after vaccination. The source of this sequence is a man in his fifties or sixties who received an inactivated influenza vaccine. The CDR3 sequence is CASSYSAVTNIQYF. Written as DNA, the CDR3 is TGTGCCAGCAGTTACTCGGCGGTCACTAACATTCAGTACTTC.